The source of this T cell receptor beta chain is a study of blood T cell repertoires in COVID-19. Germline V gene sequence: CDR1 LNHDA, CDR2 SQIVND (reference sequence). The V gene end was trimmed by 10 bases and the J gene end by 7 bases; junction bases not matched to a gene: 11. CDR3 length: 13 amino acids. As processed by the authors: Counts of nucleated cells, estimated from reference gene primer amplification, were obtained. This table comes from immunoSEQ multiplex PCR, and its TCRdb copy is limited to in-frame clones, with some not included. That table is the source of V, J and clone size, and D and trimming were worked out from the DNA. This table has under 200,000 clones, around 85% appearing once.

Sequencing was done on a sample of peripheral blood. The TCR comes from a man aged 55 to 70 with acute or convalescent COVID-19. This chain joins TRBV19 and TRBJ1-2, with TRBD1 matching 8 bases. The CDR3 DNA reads TGTGCCACCGTAGGACAGGGTTCGGCTGGCTACACCTTC. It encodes CATVGQGSAGYTF.